Below are 29 T cell receptor beta chains sequenced from a single sample in a study of T-cell memory formation after mild COVID-19 (dated by TCRdb to the early 2020s). The library was made by 5' RACE. The instrument was an Illumina NovaSeq 6000. The public reads were quality trimmed at Q25 with fastp and then assembled into clones with MiXCR by TCRdb, keeping productive beta chains. Identical CDR3 protein sequences are pooled into one entry, listed with their most common genes and DNA. The sample yields 470,000 or so distinct CDR3 sequences; 15% to 25% were counted once. About 8.1% of the sample is in the top ten clones. Sequencing was carried out using PBMCs or a T cell subset sorted from them (not recorded which). These receptors were collected from an adult woman who had mild COVID-19 (a few samples of this study predate the infection). The sample titles of this study are shuffled in the database, so cell type and time point are left out; the donor was told from shared clones.

The table lists this clonotype with a few counts. This chain connects TRBV5-1 to TRBJ1-3; tentative D call: TRBD1 (6 bases). Germline-derived CDR1 and CDR2 are SGHRS and YFSETQ. The V end was cut by 4 bases, the J end by 0 bases, with 11 bases between. The CDR3 extends over 15 amino acids. The CDR3 DNA reads TGCGCCAGCAGCGTTCAGGGACACTCTGGAAACACCATATATTTT. It specifies CASSVQGHSGNTIYF.

There are many counts of this clonotype. This chain links TRBV5-1 with TRBJ2-1, with no clear D. CDR3 size: 13 residues. Germline V lookup: CDR1 SGHRS, CDR2 YFSETQ. Between the trimmed V and J ends, which lost 0 bases and 6 bases, there was a span of 7 bases. The CDR3 DNA is TGCGCCAGCAGCTTGGCCGGATCCAATGAGCAGTTCTTC. Amino acid sequence: CASSLAGSNEQFF. Combining the CDR3 with reference TRBV5-1 and TRBJ2-1 gives the whole variable domain KAGVTQTPRYLIKTRGQQVTLSCSPISGHRSVSWYQQTPGQGLQFLFEYFSETQRNKGNFPGRFSGRQFSNSRSEMNVSTLELGDSALYLCASSLAGSNEQFFGPGTRLTVL.

This clonotype was observed a handful of times. The chain carries TRBV4-2 and TRBJ1-1; 7 bases match TRBD1. V lost 1 base to trimming and J lost 7 bases; unmatched junction nucleotides: 6. CDR3 length: 14 amino acids. Germline V gives CDR1 LGHNA, CDR2 YNFKEQ. This chain's CDR3 is CASSQGGGRDEAFF. Here the CDR3 DNA reads TGTGCCAGCAGCCAAGGAGGGGGCCGTGATGAAGCTTTCTTT.

This clonotype was observed a handful of times. The chain recombines TRBV29-1 with TRBJ2-7; 9 bases align to TRBD1. Germline V gene data show CDR1 as SQVTM and CDR2 as ANQGSEA. With V trimmed by 6 bases and J by 13 bases, 16 bases remained unmatched. The CDR3 is made up of 13 amino acids. The CDR3 sequence is CSVRPGTGPTRYF. The CDR3 coding sequence is TGCAGCGTCCGTCCCGGGACAGGGCCCACTCGATACTTC.

This clonotype occurred a few times. V and J are TRBV5-6 and TRBJ2-2, with 8 bases lining up with TRBD1. Germline loops: CDR1 SGHDT, CDR2 YYEEEE. The CDR3 is 15 amino acids. Trimming took 0 bases from V and 5 from J; bases not matched to a gene: 3. CDR3 coding DNA: TGTGCCAGCAGCTTGGGACGGACAGGGACCGGGGAGCTGTTTTTT. Translating it yields CASSLGRTGTGELFF.

This clonotype has more than one count but fewer than ten. The V and J genes are TRBV2 and TRBJ2-5; 8 nucleotides line up with TRBD2. V gave up 4 bases and J gave up 1 base; unmatched junction bases: 5. CDR3 length: 15 amino acids. Looked up from germline, CDR1 is SNHLY and CDR2 is FYNNEI. CDR3 sequence reads: CASSARSGSQETQYF. CDR3 DNA sequence: TGTGCCAGCAGTGCTCGCAGCGGGAGCCAAGAGACCCAGTACTTC.

V and J are TRBV20-1 and TRBJ2-3; no reliable D call. The germline V gene has CDR1 DFQATT and CDR2 SNEGSKA (reference sequence). V gave up 6 bases and J gave up 5 bases, with 15 bases separating them. This CDR3 region has 13 residues. CDR3 in amino acids: CSAQEDDRDTQYF. CDR3 nucleotides: TGCAGTGCCCAAGAGGACGACCGAGATACGCAGTATTTT.

This sequence joins TRBV6-6 and TRBJ2-5; 9 nucleotides match TRBD2. Trimming cost V 4 bases and J 5 bases; bases outside gene matches: 11. This CDR3 has 16 amino acids. Germline-derived CDR1 and CDR2 are MNHNY and SVGAGI (reference sequence). This chain's CDR3 is CASSLQREARGETQYF. As DNA, the CDR3 is TGTGCCAGCAGTTTGCAGCGGGAGGCCCGGGGGGAGACCCAGTACTTC.

This clonotype came up a few times. V gene TRBV6-5 combines with J gene TRBJ2-2, with a weak D call TRBD1 (6 bases). The CDR3 consists of 13 residues. V lost 5 bases and J 7 bases, leaving 11 bases between the germline ends. Germline assignment: CDR1 MNHEY and CDR2 SVGAGI. In DNA form, the CDR3 reads TGTGCCAGCAGTAATTCGGACAGCGGGGAGCTGTTTTTT. It yields the protein CASSNSDSGELFF.

There are a few counts of this clonotype. V is TRBV4-1 and J is TRBJ2-7; D tentatively reads TRBD1 or TRBD2 (6 bases each). Trimming shortened V by 0 bases and J by 6 bases, and 15 bases separated the two germline ends. The germline gives CDR1 MGHRA, CDR2 YSYEKL. The CDR3 consists of 15 residues. The chain's CDR3 is CASSQEPGDSSEQYF. CDR3 in DNA: TGCGCCAGCAGCCAAGAGCCAGGGGACTCGTCCGAGCAGTACTTC.

The chain couples TRBV5-5 to TRBJ1-2; 12 bases match TRBD1. The CDR3 runs 15 residues. Unmatched junction bases numbered 9, after V lost 4 bases and J lost 8 bases. The germline gives CDR1 SGHKS, CDR2 YYEKEE (reference sequence). The CDR3 DNA sequence: TGTGCCAGCAGCGAGGGGACAGGGGGCGCGTGGGGCTACACCTTC. Protein product: CASSEGTGGAWGYTF.

The CDR3 loop is CASSLKDRVTFF. The CDR3 nucleotides are TGTGCCAGCAGCTTGAAAGACAGGGTGACGTTCTTC. The chain combines TRBV13 with TRBJ2-1, with 7 bases identical to TRBD1. The CDR3 covers 12 residues. V shed 3 bases, J shed 15 bases, and the junction held 8 bases outside the gene matches. Germline V gives CDR1 PRHDT, CDR2 FYEKMQ (reference sequence).

Only a few counts were recorded for this clonotype. The CDR3 protein is CSAPLPGRPTEAFF. The CDR3 bases are TGCAGTGCGCCCCTTCCGGGACGGCCCACTGAAGCTTTCTTT. V is TRBV20-1 and J is TRBJ1-1; a weak D match, TRBD1 (5 bases). CDR3 length: 14 residues. From germline, CDR1 is DFQATT and CDR2 SNEGSKA (reference sequence). Trimming left V 6 bases short and J 4 bases short, with 18 bases between.

The chain combines TRBV10-3 with TRBJ2-3, with 7 bases fitting TRBD2. Trimming removed 6 bases from V and 3 bases from J; junction bases left unmatched: 3. This CDR3 contains 13 residues. Germline V gene data show CDR1 as ENHRY and CDR2 as SYGVKD. CDR3 coding DNA: TGTGCCATCAGGCTGGGAGGGACAGATACGCAGTATTTT. Its translation: CAIRLGGTDTQYF.

This clonotype has just one count. This chain joins TRBV12-3 or TRBV12-4 and TRBJ2-6; no clear D gene. The CDR3 contains 14 residues. V was trimmed by 7 bases and J by 2 bases, leaving 9 bases between them. The CDR3 bases are TGTGCCAGCACGGTTCAGGCTGGGGCCAACGTCCTGACTTTC. Translated, it gives CASTVQAGANVLTF.

This clonotype came up many times. The chain joins TRBV7-2 to TRBJ2-2; 8 bases agree with TRBD2. This CDR3 is 16 amino acids long. Germline V CDR1 and CDR2: SGHTA, FQGNSA. Unmatched junction bases numbered 15, after V lost 6 bases and J lost 9 bases. The DNA for the CDR3 is TGTGCCAGCAGACTAAAGCGGGAGCCCGGGTCCAGGGAGCTGTTTTTT. Protein sequence: CASRLKREPGSRELFF.

This clonotype was detected a few times. This chain uses TRBV5-1 with TRBJ2-7; TRBD2 matches 11 bases. The V and J ends lost 4 bases and 5 bases, in that order; junction bases with no gene match: 5. The CDR3 runs to 14 residues. CDR1 is SGHRS and CDR2 is YFSETQ in the germline V gene. In DNA, the CDR3 is TGCGCCAGCAGCCCGGGACTAGCGGTCGACGAGCAGTACTTC. Translating gives CASSPGLAVDEQYF.

The J gene is TRBJ1-5, the V gene TRBV2; D might be TRBD1 (6 bases). Per germline, CDR1 SNHLY and CDR2 FYNNEI. This CDR3 region has 14 residues. V gave up 8 bases and J gave up 3 bases, with 14 bases separating them. CDR3 amino acids: CASEGGENNQPQHF. CDR3 nucleotide sequence: TGTGCCAGCGAAGGGGGGGAGAACAATCAGCCCCAGCATTTT.

The sample holds a few counts of this clonotype. The CDR3 region has the DNA TGTGCCAGCAGCGTGAGGAAGGGACTAGCGGGAGTATCGACAGATACGCAGTATTTT. It yields the protein CASSVRKGLAGVSTDTQYF. The rearrangement uses TRBV9 and TRBJ2-3; 14 bases are a match to TRBD2. The CDR3 is 19 amino acids. Germline assignment: CDR1 SGDLS and CDR2 YYNGEE. Germline trimming cut 2 bases from V and 3 bases from J; bases unmatched to any gene: 11.

This clonotype was detected only a few times. The chain couples TRBV7-2 to TRBJ2-7; the D is unclear. The length of the CDR3 is 16 residues. CDR1 is SGHTA and CDR2 is FQGNSA in the germline V gene. With 1 base removed from V and 6 bases from J, the gap between germline ends came to 19 bases. CDR3 DNA sequence: TGTGCCAGCAGCTTAGTCCCAGCCCGGGCGGTCGGCGAGCAGTACTTC. Translating it yields CASSLVPARAVGEQYF.

This clonotype was observed a few times. The chain has TRBV3-1 and TRBJ1-1; D might be TRBD1 (6 bases). Deletions cut 8 bases from V and 6 bases from J, with 10 bases between. Germline V gives CDR1 LGHDT, CDR2 YNNKEL (reference sequence). This CDR3 spans 11 amino acids. The CDR3 DNA sequence: TGTGCCAGCGGAAAGGGGGCTGAAGCTTTCTTT. Translating it yields CASGKGAEAFF.

The chain links TRBV3-1 to TRBJ2-4; 9 positions agree with TRBD2. The ends lost 1 base at V and 1 base at J; junction bases unmatched: 8. CDR1 and CDR2 from the germline V gene are LGHDT and YNNKEL (reference sequence). This CDR3 has 18 residues. CDR3 sequence reads: CASSQGLQRGVAKNIQYF. The CDR3 coding sequence is TGTGCCAGCAGCCAAGGTTTGCAGCGGGGGGTTGCCAAAAACATTCAGTACTTC.

The rearrangement joins TRBV2 to TRBJ2-1; 10 positions agree with TRBD1. The germline gives CDR1 SNHLY, CDR2 FYNNEI. The CDR3 consists of 14 residues. Germline trimming cut 3 bases from V and 10 bases from J; bases unmatched to any gene: 6. The CDR3 nucleotides read TGTGCCAGCAGTGAGGGGACAGGGGCAAGGGAGCAGTTCTTC. This codes for CASSEGTGAREQFF.

The rearrangement uses TRBV21-1 and TRBJ1-1. TRBV21-1 is labeled a pseudogene. The CDR3 length is 13 residues. CDR3 sequence reads: CASSKRGFGEAFF. DNA of the CDR3: TGTGCCAGCAGCAAAAGAGGATTCGGTGAAGCTTTCTTT.

This clonotype was picked up a small number of times. The V and J genes are TRBV18 and TRBJ2-7; a possible D gene is TRBD1 (6 bases). V lost 6 bases to trimming and J lost 2 bases, with 17 bases between them. The CDR3 loop spans 15 amino acids. Germline CDR1 and CDR2: KGHSH and LQKENI. Here the CDR3 reads CASSTDRDNTYEQYF. The CDR3 DNA is TGTGCCAGCTCGACCGACCGGGACAACACCTACGAGCAGTACTTC.

This clonotype appeared a few times. V gene TRBV5-1 combines with J gene TRBJ2-3; D not resolved. The V and J ends lost 4 bases and 4 bases respectively, with 19 bases between them. There are 16 residues in the CDR3. Per germline, CDR1 SGHRS and CDR2 YFSETQ. In DNA form, the CDR3 reads TGCGCCAGCAGCCCCCGGGTCTCTAGTTACGCAGATACGCAGTATTTT. It translates to CASSPRVSSYADTQYF.

V usage is TRBV9 and J usage is TRBJ2-2; D unresolved. Looked up from germline, CDR1 is SGDLS and CDR2 is YYNGEE. This CDR3 comprises 15 residues. The ends were cut back, 0 bases at V and 5 bases at J, with 11 bases in the middle. CDR3 residues: CASSVDGWGTGELFF. CDR3 bases: TGTGCCAGCAGCGTAGATGGGTGGGGAACCGGGGAGCTGTTTTTT.

This clonotype was recorded a few times. The chain carries TRBV29-1 and TRBJ2-1; D gene ambiguous. Between the trimmed V and J ends, which lost 2 bases and 8 bases, there was a span of 10 bases. Germline CDR1 and CDR2: SQVTM and ANQGSEA. The CDR3 contains 12 residues. The CDR3 DNA sequence: TGCAGCGTTGAAATCCATGTCGATGAGCAGTTCTTC. It translates to CSVEIHVDEQFF.

This CDR3 is CATSRDPHAAYEQYF. CDR3 DNA: TGTGCCACCAGCAGAGATCCCCATGCTGCCTACGAGCAGTACTTC. The chain combines TRBV15 with TRBJ2-7; D is undetermined. The germline V gene has CDR1 LNHNV and CDR2 YYDKDF (reference sequence). This CDR3 has 15 residues. V dropped 0 bases and J dropped 2 bases, with 11 bases sitting between them.